One sample yielded the 27 T cell receptor beta chains listed below, sequenced in a study of response to subunit inactivated influenza vaccine. In TCRdb, the RT-PCR reads were re-called with MiXCR into one record per CDR3 protein. Of just under 550,000 distinct CDR3 sequences in the sample, under 25% are singletons; the top ten hold roughly 2.8%. This sample was also put to use in a study of T cells expressing NK-cell markers. As that report states: It was by 5'RACE template switching with UMIs that TCR beta cDNA was made.

This sample comprised CD4+ T cells sorted from PBMCs, obtained 12 days after vaccination. The receptors derive from a man in his fifties or sixties who received an inactivated influenza vaccine.

The chain is built from TRBV7-8 and TRBJ2-1, with D tentatively TRBD2 (5 bases). Trimming left V 1 base short and J 2 bases short, with 12 bases between. The V gene's germline CDR1 is SGHVS and CDR2 FQNEAQ. The CDR3 extends over 16 amino acids. CDR3 coding DNA: TGTGCCAGCAGCTTAGAGGTGGGAGCAACCTACAATGAGCAGTTCTTC. This encodes CASSLEVGATYNEQFF.

The chain links TRBV28 to TRBJ1-1; tentative D call: TRBD1 (6 bases). V was trimmed by 8 bases and J by 7 bases, leaving 20 bases between them. There are 14 residues in the CDR3. Germline CDR1 MDHEN, CDR2 SYDVKM. DNA for the CDR3: TGTGCCAGCTATTACGGCGGCAGGGGTGGTGAAGCTTTCTTT. It yields the protein CASYYGGRGGEAFF.

This clonotype was counted between two and nine times. V and J are TRBV29-1 and TRBJ2-7, with 7 bases fitting TRBD2. CDR1 is SQVTM, CDR2 ANQGSEA, per germline. The CDR3 loop spans 13 amino acids. After removal of 4 bases from V and 6 bases from J, the junction contained 9 bases not matched to a gene. The CDR3 loop is CSVGERGRGEQYF. CDR3 DNA: TGCAGCGTTGGGGAGCGGGGAAGGGGCGAGCAGTACTTC.

This clonotype was picked up a small number of times. The V and J genes are TRBV5-5 and TRBJ1-1, with no clear D. CDR3 length: 14 amino acids. The V end was cut by 3 bases, the J end by 4 bases, with 13 bases between. The germline CDR1 and CDR2 sequences are SGHKS and YYEKEE (reference sequence). The CDR3 DNA reads TGTGCCAGCAGCTACCAAGAAGGTCGCACTGAAGCTTTCTTT. Translating it yields CASSYQEGRTEAFF.

The genes are TRBV18 and TRBJ1-2; D uncertain. CDR1 and CDR2 (germline): KGHSH, LQKENI. The CDR3 extends over 12 amino acids. The V and J ends lost 1 base and 5 bases respectively, with 5 bases between them. For the CDR3, the DNA is TGTGCCAGCTCACCACAGGAGTATGGCTACACCTTC. Amino acid sequence: CASSPQEYGYTF.

As to this clonotype: It is unclear where the CDR3 begins or ends on the DNA, so no DNA is shown, and the CDR3 is as TCRdb lists it. The gene calls are TRBV7-2 and TRBJ2-1; the table's D call of TRBD2 was not tested on the DNA. CDR1 and CDR2 (germline): SGHTA, FQGNSA. A total of 13 residues make up the CDR3, ends included. The CDR3 sequence: CASRLVASGSTFF.

Points on this clonotype: A clone one base away is much larger, so this may be a read error. The genes are TRBV29-1 and TRBJ1-1; D possibly corresponds to TRBD1 (5 bases). The CDR3 sequence is 14 residues long. CDR1 is SQVTM and CDR2 is ANQGSEA in the germline V gene. CDR3 nucleotides: TGCAGAGTTCACCCCCAGGGAGCGAGTACTGAAGCTTTCTTT. Translation gives CRVHPQGASTEAFF.

This clonotype was counted a few times. The chain employs TRBV7-2 and TRBJ2-7, with TRBD2 as a possible D gene (5 bases). The V and J ends lost 5 bases and 6 bases respectively, with 11 bases between them. The CDR3 runs 12 residues. From germline, CDR1 is SGHTA and CDR2 FQGNSA. CDR3 sequence reads: CASSIDYGEQYF. The CDR3 DNA reads TGTGCCAGCAGCATTGACTACGGCGAGCAGTACTTC. Drawing the rest from reference TRBV7-2 and TRBJ2-7, the complete variable domain is GAGVSQSPSNKVTEKGKDVELRCDPISGHTALYWYRQSLGQGLEFLIYFQGNSAPDKSGLPSDRFSAERTGGSVSTLTIQRTQQEDSAVYLCASSIDYGEQYFGPGTRLTVT.

This clonotype has more than one count but fewer than ten. This chain joins TRBV12-3 or TRBV12-4 and TRBJ1-5; perhaps TRBD1 as D (5 bases). Trimming removed 3 bases from V and 6 bases from J, with 15 bases in between. CDR3 length: 15 amino acids. CDR3 in amino acids: CASSLSGGAGQPQHF. CDR3 nucleotides: TGTGCCAGCAGTTTGAGTGGAGGGGCTGGTCAGCCCCAGCATTTT.

This clonotype was counted between two and nine times. This rearrangement joins TRBV20-1 to TRBJ1-5, with 7 nucleotides matching TRBD1. From germline, CDR1 is DFQATT and CDR2 SNEGSKA (reference sequence). V trimming: 6 bases; J trimming: 2 bases; junction bases outside the gene matches: 1. CDR3 length: 12 residues. The CDR3 nucleotides read TGCAGTGCCGGACAGGGCAATCAGCCCCAGCATTTT. Its translation: CSAGQGNQPQHF.

This clonotype was picked up a small number of times. This sequence joins TRBV6-2 or TRBV6-3 and TRBJ1-1, with D perhaps TRBD1 (6 bases). Germline V gives CDR1 MNHEY, CDR2 SVGEGT. The CDR3 runs to 14 residues. The germline V and J ends were trimmed by 7 bases and 4 bases, with 16 bases remaining between them. CDR3 nucleotides: TGTGCCAGCACCCCGGACAGCAGGGGCACTGAAGCTTTCTTT. Translating it yields CASTPDSRGTEAFF.

This clonotype was counted many times. This chain's CDR3 is CASSQDHRTENEQFF. The CDR3 region has the DNA TGCGCCAGCAGCCAAGATCACCGGACTGAGAATGAGCAGTTCTTC. J is TRBJ2-1 and V is TRBV4-3, with TRBD2 as a possible D gene (5 bases). The ends were cut back, 0 bases at V and 7 bases at J, with 13 bases in the middle. The CDR3 has 15 residues. Germline V gene data show CDR1 as LGHNA and CDR2 as YSLEER.

The rearrangement uses TRBV5-1 and TRBJ1-1; 10 bases are a match to TRBD1. The junction had 5 bases not matched to a gene; V was cut back by 4 bases and J by 5 bases. This CDR3 is 14 amino acids long. Germline loops: CDR1 SGHRS, CDR2 YFSETQ. Written as DNA, the CDR3 is TGCGCCAGCAGCATGACAGGGGGCGGGACTGAAGCTTTCTTT. The encoded protein is CASSMTGGGTEAFF.

This clonotype occurred a few times. J is TRBJ2-3 and V is TRBV11-2, with 7 bases aligning to TRBD2. This CDR3 contains 15 residues. The J segment lost 1 base and the V segment lost 3 bases, leaving 4 bases of the junction unmatched. The germline gives CDR1 SGHAT, CDR2 FQNNGV. This CDR3 is CASSLRERRTDTQYF. CDR3 bases: TGTGCCAGCAGCTTGCGGGAGCGTCGCACAGATACGCAGTATTTT.

The chain combines TRBV3-1 with TRBJ1-1; D ambiguous. The CDR3 is made up of 14 amino acids. Germline lookup yields CDR1 LGHDT and CDR2 YNNKEL (reference sequence). Trimming pared 0 bases from V and 3 bases from J, leaving 8 bases between. CDR3 in DNA: TGTGCCAGCAGCCAAGATGGATATTACACTGAAGCTTTCTTT. Its protein is CASSQDGYYTEAFF.

The chain couples TRBV20-1 to TRBJ2-7; 12 bases match TRBD2. Germline trimming cut 6 bases from V and 2 bases from J; bases unmatched to any gene: 11. CDR3 length: 16 amino acids. The germline CDR1 and CDR2 sequences are DFQATT and SNEGSKA (reference sequence). The CDR3 DNA sequence: TGCAGTGCCAGGGGACTAGCGGGTCGAAACACCTACGAGCAGTACTTC. It translates to CSARGLAGRNTYEQYF.

This clonotype was detected many times. This chain connects TRBV5-6 to TRBJ2-5; D gene ambiguous. The CDR3 covers 13 residues. Germline CDR1 is SGHDT and CDR2 is YYEEEE. With 0 bases removed from V and 5 bases from J, the gap between germline ends came to 8 bases. The CDR3 DNA reads TGTGCCAGCAGCTTGGCCAATACCGAGACCCAGTACTTC. Residues: CASSLANTETQYF.

The gene calls are TRBV20-1 and TRBJ2-1; D uncertain. The germline CDR1 and CDR2 sequences are DFQATT and SNEGSKA (reference sequence). The CDR3 is made up of 11 amino acids. V was shortened by 5 bases and J by 14 bases, with 16 bases between the two germline ends. In DNA, the CDR3 is TGCAGTGCTTCCCCAGACTTGGTGGAGTTCTTC. This codes for CSASPDLVEFF.

The chain carries TRBV15 and TRBJ2-5, with 8 bases lining up with TRBD1. CDR1 is LNHNV, CDR2 YYDKDF, per germline (reference sequence). This CDR3 is 16 amino acids long. After removal of 3 bases from V and 1 base from J, the junction contained 7 bases not matched to a gene. CDR3 sequence: CATSRGTGDFQETQYF. The DNA for the CDR3 is TGTGCCACCAGCAGGGGGACAGGCGATTTCCAAGAGACCCAGTACTTC.

This clonotype was seen a handful of times. The chain uses TRBV6-5 and TRBJ2-3; D gene ambiguous. This CDR3 spans 15 amino acids. Trimming cost V 0 bases and J 0 bases, with 7 bases left between them. Germline loops: CDR1 MNHEY, CDR2 SVGAGI. Here the CDR3 reads CASSYSGFSTDTQYF. CDR3 bases: TGTGCCAGCAGTTACTCGGGCTTTAGCACAGATACGCAGTATTTT.

This clonotype was recorded a few times. The J gene is TRBJ1-2, the V gene TRBV20-1; D gene uncertain. This CDR3 has 12 amino acids. Germline CDR1 and CDR2: DFQATT and SNEGSKA (reference sequence). Trimming stripped 0 bases from V and 8 bases from J, with 10 bases between. In DNA, the CDR3 is TGCAGTGCTAGAGAGGGCGGGAGAGGCTACACCTTC. Translated, it gives CSAREGGRGYTF.

This clonotype was seen more than once but under ten times. The chain has TRBV7-2 and TRBJ2-7; D call uncertain. The CDR3 has 14 residues. V was cut by 2 bases and J by 2 bases, with 10 bases left in between. Germline V gives CDR1 SGHTA, CDR2 FQGNSA. CDR3 coding DNA: TGTGCCAGCAGCTTAACTCCTGGACCCTACGAGCAGTACTTC. Its protein is CASSLTPGPYEQYF.

In DNA form, the CDR3 reads TGCGCCAGCAGCCCACAGGGGACAGGGGACTACGAGCAGTACTTC. It is translated as CASSPQGTGDYEQYF. The chain carries TRBV5-1 and TRBJ2-7, with 10 nucleotides matching TRBD1. The CDR3 has 15 amino acids. The germline V gene has CDR1 SGHRS and CDR2 YFSETQ. Trimming at V came to 4 bases and at J to 3 bases, leaving 7 bases not matched to a gene.

This chain links TRBV5-1 with TRBJ2-7; D is possibly TRBD2 (5 bases). This CDR3 is built from 14 residues. Germline V gives CDR1 SGHRS, CDR2 YFSETQ. Trimming took 3 bases from V and 7 from J, leaving 17 bases between them. CDR3 sequence: CASSSNPRGWEQYF. DNA of the CDR3: TGCGCCAGCAGCTCAAACCCACGGGGTTGGGAGCAGTACTTC.

This clonotype has more than one count but fewer than ten. J is TRBJ2-3 and V is TRBV3-1; 12 bases match TRBD2. This CDR3 spans 18 amino acids. CDR1 is LGHDT, CDR2 YNNKEL, per germline (reference sequence). The junction had 9 bases not matched to a gene; V was cut back by 1 base and J by 4 bases. The CDR3 nucleotides are TGTGCCAGCAGCCAAGGACGGACTAGCGGGGATTTTGCAGATACGCAGTATTTT. Translating it yields CASSQGRTSGDFADTQYF.

This clonotype was counted once. The V gene is TRBV28, the J gene TRBJ1-5; D is unresolved. CDR1 is MDHEN and CDR2 is SYDVKM in the germline V gene. V lost 8 bases to trimming and J lost 3 bases, with 8 bases between them. CDR3 length equals 12 residues. The CDR3 DNA follows: TGTGCCAGCGGAACGCCCAATCAGCCCCAGCATTTT. Translated, it gives CASGTPNQPQHF. Together with reference TRBV28 and TRBJ1-5, the CDR3 gives the full variable domain: DVKVTQSSRYLVKRTGEKVFLECVQDMDHENMFWYRQDPGLGLRLIYFSYDVKMKEKGDIPEGYSVSREKKERFSLILESASTNQTSMYLCASGTPNQPQHFGDGTRLSIL.

The chain joins TRBV5-6 to TRBJ2-7; D not certain. CDR1 is SGHDT and CDR2 is YYEEEE in the germline V gene. The CDR3 is 12 amino acids. Trimming shortened V by 1 base and J by 2 bases, and 4 bases separated the two germline ends. CDR3 nucleotide sequence: TGTGCCAGCAGCTTGAACCCCTACGAGCAGTACTTC. It translates to CASSLNPYEQYF.